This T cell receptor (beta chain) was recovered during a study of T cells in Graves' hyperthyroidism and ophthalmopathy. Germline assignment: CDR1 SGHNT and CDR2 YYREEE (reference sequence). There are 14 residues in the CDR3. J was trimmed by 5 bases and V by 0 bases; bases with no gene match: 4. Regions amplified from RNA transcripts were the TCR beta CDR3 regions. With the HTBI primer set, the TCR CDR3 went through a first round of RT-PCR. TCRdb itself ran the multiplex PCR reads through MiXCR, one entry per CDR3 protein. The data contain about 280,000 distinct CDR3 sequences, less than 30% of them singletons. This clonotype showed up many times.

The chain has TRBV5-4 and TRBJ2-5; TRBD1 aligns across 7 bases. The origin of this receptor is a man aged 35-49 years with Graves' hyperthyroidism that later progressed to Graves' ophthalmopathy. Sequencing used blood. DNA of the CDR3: TGTGCCAGCAGCTTGGATACAGGGGATGAGACCCAGTACTTC. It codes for CASSLDTGDETQYF.